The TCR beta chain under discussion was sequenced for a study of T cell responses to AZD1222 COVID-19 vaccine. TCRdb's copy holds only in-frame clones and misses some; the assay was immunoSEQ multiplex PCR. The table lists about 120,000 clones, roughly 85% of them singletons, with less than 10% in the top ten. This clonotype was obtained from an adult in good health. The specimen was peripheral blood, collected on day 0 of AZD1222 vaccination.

The CDR3 coding sequence is TGTGCCAGCAGTTTATCCCGGACCTTCCCGGATGGCTACACCTTC. Translated: CASSLSRTFPDGYTF. The V and J genes are TRBV27 and TRBJ1-2; D remains ambiguous. The germline V and J ends were trimmed by 0 bases and 6 bases, with 14 bases remaining between them. The CDR3 loop spans 15 amino acids. Germline CDR1 and CDR2: MNHEY and SMNVEV (reference sequence).